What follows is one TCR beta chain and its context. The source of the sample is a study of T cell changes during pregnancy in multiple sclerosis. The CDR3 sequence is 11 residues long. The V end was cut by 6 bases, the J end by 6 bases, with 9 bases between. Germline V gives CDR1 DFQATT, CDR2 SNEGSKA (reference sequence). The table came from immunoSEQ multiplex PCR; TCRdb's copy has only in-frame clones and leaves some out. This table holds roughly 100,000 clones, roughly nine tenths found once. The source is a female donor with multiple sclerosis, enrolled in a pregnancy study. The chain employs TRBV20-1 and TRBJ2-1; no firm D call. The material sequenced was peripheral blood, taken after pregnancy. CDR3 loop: CSAGPFNEQFF. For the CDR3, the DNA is TGCAGTGCGGGCCCTTTCAATGAGCAGTTCTTC.